Listed here are 2 T cell receptor beta chains from one sample, sequenced in a study of human T cells and chemical hapten exposure. Time point given: patch test 3, about 24 weeks after DPC sensitization. Sample treatment: therapeutic diphenylcyclopropenone sensitization with weekly scalp DPC. One entry per CDR3 protein, called by TCRdb with MiXCR from the RACE reads. This table holds tens of thousands of distinct CDR3 sequences, over 8.5% found once. Source: whole blood, taken in connection with sensitization to the hapten diphenylcyclopropenone (DPC). Source of these receptors: a woman in her forties or fifties with alopecia areata. Some clones in this sample may be carry-over from other donors' samples.

Only a few counts were recorded for this clonotype. This chain joins TRBV7-9 and TRBJ2-5, with 14 positions matching TRBD2. Trimming at V came to 5 bases and at J to 3 bases, leaving 17 bases not matched to a gene. The CDR3 is 20 amino acids. The germline CDR1 and CDR2 sequences are SEHNR and FQNEAQ (reference sequence). The CDR3 is CASSPGLAGGYTPPEETQYF. CDR3 sequence (DNA): TGTGCCAGCAGCCCAGGACTAGCGGGAGGATATACCCCCCCCGAAGAGACCCAGTACTTC.

This clonotype was observed at least ten times. The chain couples TRBV4-1 to TRBJ2-7; maybe TRBD1 (6 bases). Per the germline V gene, CDR1 is MGHRA and CDR2 is YSYEKL. The CDR3 is made up of 15 amino acids. Trimming took off 1 base at V and 2 bases at J, with 12 bases between the two ends. Written as DNA, the CDR3 is TGCGCCAGCAGCCAAGCGTCCGGACAGACCTACGAGCAGTACTTC. It translates to CASSQASGQTYEQYF.